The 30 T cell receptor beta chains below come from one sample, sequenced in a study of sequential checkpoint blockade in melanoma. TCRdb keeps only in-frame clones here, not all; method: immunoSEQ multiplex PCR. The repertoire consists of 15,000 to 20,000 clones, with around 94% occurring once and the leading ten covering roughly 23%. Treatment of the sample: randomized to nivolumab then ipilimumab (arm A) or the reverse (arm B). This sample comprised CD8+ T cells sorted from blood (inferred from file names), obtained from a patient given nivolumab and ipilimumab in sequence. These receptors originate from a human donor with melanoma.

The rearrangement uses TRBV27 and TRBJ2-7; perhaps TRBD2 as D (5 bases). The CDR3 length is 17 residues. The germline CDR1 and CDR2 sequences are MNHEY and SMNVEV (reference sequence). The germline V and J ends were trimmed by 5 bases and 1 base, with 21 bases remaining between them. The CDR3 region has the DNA TGTGCCAGCAGTCCTTTATACGAGGGAGTGGAATCCTACGAGCAGTACTTC. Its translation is CASSPLYEGVESYEQYF.

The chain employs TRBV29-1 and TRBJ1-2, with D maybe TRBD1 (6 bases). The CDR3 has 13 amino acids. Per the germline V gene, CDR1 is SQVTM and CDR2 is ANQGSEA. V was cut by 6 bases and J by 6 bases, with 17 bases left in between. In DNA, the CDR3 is TGCAGCGTCGAGACGGGACAAGAGGATGGCTACACCTTC. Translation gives CSVETGQEDGYTF.

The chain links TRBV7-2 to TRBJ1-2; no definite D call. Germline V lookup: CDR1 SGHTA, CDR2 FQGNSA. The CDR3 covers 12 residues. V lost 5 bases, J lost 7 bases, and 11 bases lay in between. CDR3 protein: CASSTASVGYTF. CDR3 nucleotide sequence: TGTGCCAGCAGCACGGCGAGCGTTGGCTACACCTTC.

DNA for the CDR3: TGTGCCTGGAGTGTACAAGGCCGGGATGGCTACACCTTC. Its translation is CAWSVQGRDGYTF. V is TRBV30 and J is TRBJ1-2; no clear D. This CDR3 spans 13 amino acids. CDR1 GTSNPN and CDR2 SVGIG come from the germline V gene (reference sequence). Trimming took off 0 bases at V and 6 bases at J, with 11 bases between the two ends.

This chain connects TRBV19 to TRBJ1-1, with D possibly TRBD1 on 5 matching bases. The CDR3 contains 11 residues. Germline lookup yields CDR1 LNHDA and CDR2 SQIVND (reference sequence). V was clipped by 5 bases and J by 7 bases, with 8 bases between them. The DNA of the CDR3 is TGTGCCAGTAGTGAAGGGGTTGAAGCTTTCTTT. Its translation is CASSEGVEAFF.

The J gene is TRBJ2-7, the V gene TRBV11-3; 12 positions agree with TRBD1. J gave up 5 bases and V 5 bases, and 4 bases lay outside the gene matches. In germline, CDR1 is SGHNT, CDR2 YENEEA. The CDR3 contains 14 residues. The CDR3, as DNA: TGTGCCAGCAGCCCAGGGACAGGGGGCCACGAGCAGTACTTC. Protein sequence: CASSPGTGGHEQYF.

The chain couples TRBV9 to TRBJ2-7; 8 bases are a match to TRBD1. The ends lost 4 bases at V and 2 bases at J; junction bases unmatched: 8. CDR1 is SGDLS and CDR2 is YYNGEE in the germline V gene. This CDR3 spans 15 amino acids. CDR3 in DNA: TGTGCCAGCAGCCCAGGGGGCGGAACTACCTACGAGCAGTACTTC. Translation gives CASSPGGGTTYEQYF.

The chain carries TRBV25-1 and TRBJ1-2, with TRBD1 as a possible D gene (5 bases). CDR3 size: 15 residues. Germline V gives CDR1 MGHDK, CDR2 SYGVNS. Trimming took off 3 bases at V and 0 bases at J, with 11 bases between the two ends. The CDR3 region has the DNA TGTGCCAGCAGTGACGGACATTCGGCTAACTATGGCTACACCTTC. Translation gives CASSDGHSANYGYTF.

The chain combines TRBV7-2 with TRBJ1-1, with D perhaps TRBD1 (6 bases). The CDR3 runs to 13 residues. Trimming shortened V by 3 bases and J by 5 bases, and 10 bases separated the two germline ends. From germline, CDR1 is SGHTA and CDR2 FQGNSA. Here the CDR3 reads CASSFGTSTEAFF. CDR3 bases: TGTGCCAGCAGCTTTGGGACAAGTACTGAAGCTTTCTTT.

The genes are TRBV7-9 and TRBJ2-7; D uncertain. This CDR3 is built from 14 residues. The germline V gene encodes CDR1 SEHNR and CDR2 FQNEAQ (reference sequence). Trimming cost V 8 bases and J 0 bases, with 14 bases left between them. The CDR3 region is CASSPTQSSYEQYV. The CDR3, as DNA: TGTGCCAGCTCACCGACTCAAAGCTCCTACGAGCAGTACGTC.

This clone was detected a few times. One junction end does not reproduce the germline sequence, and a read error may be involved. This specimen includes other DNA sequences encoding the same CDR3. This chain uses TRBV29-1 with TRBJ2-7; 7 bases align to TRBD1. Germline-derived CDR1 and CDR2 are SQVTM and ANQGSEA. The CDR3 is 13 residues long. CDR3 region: CCVEGGTSYEQYF. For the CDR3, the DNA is TGCTGCGTTGAAGGGGGCACTTCCTACGAGCAGTACTTC.

CDR3: CASSVWTGHEQYV. The CDR3 nucleotides read TGTGCCAGCAGTGTTTGGACAGGGCACGAGCAGTACGTC. V usage is TRBV6-1 and J usage is TRBJ2-7; 8 bases agree with TRBD1. Unmatched junction bases numbered 4, after V lost 4 bases and J lost 5 bases. Germline V gives CDR1 MNHNS, CDR2 SASEGT. The CDR3 is 13 residues long.

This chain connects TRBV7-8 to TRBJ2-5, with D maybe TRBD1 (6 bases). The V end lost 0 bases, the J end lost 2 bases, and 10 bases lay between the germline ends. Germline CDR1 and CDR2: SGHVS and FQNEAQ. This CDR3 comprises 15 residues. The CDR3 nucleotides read TGTGCCAGCAGCTTAGCACAGGGTTGGCAAGAGACCCAGTACTTC. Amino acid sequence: CASSLAQGWQETQYF.

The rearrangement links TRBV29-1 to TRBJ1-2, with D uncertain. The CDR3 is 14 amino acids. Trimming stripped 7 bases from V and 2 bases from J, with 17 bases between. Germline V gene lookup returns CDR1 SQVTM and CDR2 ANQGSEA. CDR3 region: CSARSTDTNYGYTF. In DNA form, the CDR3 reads TGCAGCGCCCGGTCAACCGACACCAACTATGGCTACACCTTC.

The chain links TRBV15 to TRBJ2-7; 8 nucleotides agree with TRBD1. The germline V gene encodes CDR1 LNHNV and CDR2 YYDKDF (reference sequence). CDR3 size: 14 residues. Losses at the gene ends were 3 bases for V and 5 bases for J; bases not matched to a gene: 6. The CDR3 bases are TGTGCCACCAGCAGTAGGACAGGGATTAACGAGCAGTACTTC. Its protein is CATSSRTGINEQYF.

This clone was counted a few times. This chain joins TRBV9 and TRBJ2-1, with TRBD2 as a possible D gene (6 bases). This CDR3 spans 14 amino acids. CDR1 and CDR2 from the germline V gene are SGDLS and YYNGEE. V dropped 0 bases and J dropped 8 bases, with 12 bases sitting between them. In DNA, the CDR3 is TGTGCCAGCAGCGTAGGTGGGCCGGGGGATGAGCAGTTCTTC. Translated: CASSVGGPGDEQFF. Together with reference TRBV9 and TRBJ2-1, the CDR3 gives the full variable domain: DSGVTQTPKHLITATGQRVTLRCSPRSGDLSVYWYQQSLDQGLQFLIQYYNGEERAKGNILERFSAQQFPDLHSELNLSSLELGDSALYFCASSVGGPGDEQFFGPGTRLTVL.

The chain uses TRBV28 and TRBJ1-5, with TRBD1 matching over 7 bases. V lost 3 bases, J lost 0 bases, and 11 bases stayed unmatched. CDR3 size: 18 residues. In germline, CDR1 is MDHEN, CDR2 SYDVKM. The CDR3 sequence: CASSLSTGALNSNQPQHF. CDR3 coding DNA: TGTGCCAGCAGTTTGAGCACAGGGGCTCTGAATAGCAATCAGCCCCAGCATTTT.

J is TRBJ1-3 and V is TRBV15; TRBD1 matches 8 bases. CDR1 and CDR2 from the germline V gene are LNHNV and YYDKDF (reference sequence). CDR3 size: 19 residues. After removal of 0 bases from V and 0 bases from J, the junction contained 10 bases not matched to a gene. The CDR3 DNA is TGTGCCACCAGCAGAGATCCGGACAGGGAATATATCTCTGGAAACACCATATATTTT. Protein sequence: CATSRDPDREYISGNTIYF.

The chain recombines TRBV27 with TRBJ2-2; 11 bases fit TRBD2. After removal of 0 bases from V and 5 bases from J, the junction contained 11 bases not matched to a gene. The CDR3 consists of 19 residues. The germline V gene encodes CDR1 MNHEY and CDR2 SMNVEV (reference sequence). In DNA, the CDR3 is TGTGCCAGCAGTTTATCCCTTCGACTAGCGGGGTTGGCGACCGGGGAGCTGTTTTTT. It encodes CASSLSLRLAGLATGELFF.

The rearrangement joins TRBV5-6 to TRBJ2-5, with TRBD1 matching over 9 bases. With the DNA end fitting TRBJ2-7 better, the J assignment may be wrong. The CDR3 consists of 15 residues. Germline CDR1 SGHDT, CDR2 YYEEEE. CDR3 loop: CASSLGGTGPYEQYF. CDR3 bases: TGTGCCAGCAGCTTGGGGGGGACAGGGCCTTACGAGCAGTACTTC.

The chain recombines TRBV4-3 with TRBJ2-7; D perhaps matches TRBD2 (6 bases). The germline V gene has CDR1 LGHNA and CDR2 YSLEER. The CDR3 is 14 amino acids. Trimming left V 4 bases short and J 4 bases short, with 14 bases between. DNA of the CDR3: TGCGCCAGCAGCCCGGGACTTTCCGCGTACGAGCAGTACTTC. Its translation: CASSPGLSAYEQYF.

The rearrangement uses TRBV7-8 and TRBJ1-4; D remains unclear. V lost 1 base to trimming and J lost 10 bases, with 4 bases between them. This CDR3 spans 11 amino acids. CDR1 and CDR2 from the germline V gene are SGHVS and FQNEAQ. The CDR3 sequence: CASSLGGKLFF. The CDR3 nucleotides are TGTGCCAGCAGCTTAGGAGGAAAACTGTTTTTT.

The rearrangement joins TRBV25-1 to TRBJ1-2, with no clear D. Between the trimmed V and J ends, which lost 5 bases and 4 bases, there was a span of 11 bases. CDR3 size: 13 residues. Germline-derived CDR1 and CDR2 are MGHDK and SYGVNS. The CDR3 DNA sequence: TGTGCCAGCAGTCCAAGCGGGGTCTATGGCTACACCTTC. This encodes CASSPSGVYGYTF.

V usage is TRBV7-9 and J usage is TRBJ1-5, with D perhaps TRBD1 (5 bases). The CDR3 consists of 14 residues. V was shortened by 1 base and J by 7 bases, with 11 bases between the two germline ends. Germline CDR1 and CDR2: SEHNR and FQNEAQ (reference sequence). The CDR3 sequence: CASSLGGLGQPQHF. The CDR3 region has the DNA TGTGCCAGCAGCTTAGGGGGCCTCGGGCAGCCCCAGCATTTT.

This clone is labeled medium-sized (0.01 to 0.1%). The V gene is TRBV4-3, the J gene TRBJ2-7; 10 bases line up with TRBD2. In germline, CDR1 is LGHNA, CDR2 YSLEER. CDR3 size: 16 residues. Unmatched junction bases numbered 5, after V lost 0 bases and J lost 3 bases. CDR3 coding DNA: TGCGCCAGCAGCCAAGAGCTAGCGGGGGCCAACTACGAGCAGTACTTC. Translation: CASSQELAGANYEQYF.

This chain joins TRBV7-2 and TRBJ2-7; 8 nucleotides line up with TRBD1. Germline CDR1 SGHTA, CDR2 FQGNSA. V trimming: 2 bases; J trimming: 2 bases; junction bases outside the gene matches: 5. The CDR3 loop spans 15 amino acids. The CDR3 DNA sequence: TGTGCCAGCAGCTTATTTGGGACAGGACCCTACGAGCAGTACTTC. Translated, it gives CASSLFGTGPYEQYF.

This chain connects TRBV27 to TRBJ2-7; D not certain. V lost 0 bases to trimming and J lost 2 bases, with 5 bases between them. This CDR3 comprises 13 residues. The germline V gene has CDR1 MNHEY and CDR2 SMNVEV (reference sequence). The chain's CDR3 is CASSLSRTYEQYF. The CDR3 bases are TGTGCCAGCAGTTTATCCAGGACCTACGAGCAGTACTTC.

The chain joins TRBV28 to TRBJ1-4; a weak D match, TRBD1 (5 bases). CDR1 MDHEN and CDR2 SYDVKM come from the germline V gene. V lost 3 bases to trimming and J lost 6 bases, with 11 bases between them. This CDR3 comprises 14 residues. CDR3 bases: TGTGCCAGCAGTTTCTTGGGACTTCATGAAAAACTGTTTTTT. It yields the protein CASSFLGLHEKLFF.

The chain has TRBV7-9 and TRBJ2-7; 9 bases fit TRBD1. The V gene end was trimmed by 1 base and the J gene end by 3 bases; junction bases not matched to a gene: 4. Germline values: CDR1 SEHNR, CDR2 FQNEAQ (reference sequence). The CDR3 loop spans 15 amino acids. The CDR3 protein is CASSLGGTGNYEQYV. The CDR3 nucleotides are TGTGCCAGCAGCTTAGGGGGGACAGGGAACTACGAGCAGTACGTC.

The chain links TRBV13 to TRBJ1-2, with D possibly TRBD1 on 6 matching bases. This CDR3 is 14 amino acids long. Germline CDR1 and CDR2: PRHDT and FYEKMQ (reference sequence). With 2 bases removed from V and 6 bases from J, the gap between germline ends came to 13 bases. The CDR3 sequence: CASSLRGIWDGYTF. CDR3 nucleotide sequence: TGTGCCAGCAGCTTAAGGGGGATTTGGGATGGCTACACCTTC.